This T cell receptor (beta chain) was obtained from a study of control samples from healthy donors and cancer patients. Clones were sequenced by immunoSEQ multiplex PCR, and TCRdb holds only the in-frame ones, with some missing. The table records fewer than 60,000 clones, about 87% of them present only once. This CDR3 has 16 amino acids. With V trimmed by 6 bases and J by 3 bases, 11 bases remained unmatched. CDR1 is SNHLY, CDR2 FYNNEI, per germline. The chain couples TRBV2 to TRBJ2-5, with TRBD2 matching 9 bases. The source material was PBMCs. The TCR originated in an older woman with lung cancer. As DNA, the CDR3 is TGTGCCAGCAGGGATAGCGGGGGACTTTCAAAAGAGACCCAGTACTTC. Translated, it gives CASRDSGGLSKETQYF.